Presented here are 19 T cell receptor beta chains from one specimen sequenced in a study of blood T cell repertoires in COVID-19. TCRdb's table, derived via immunoSEQ multiplex PCR, lists solely in-frame clones and lacks some. The sample includes around 200,000 clones, 85% of them seen just once. Sequencing was carried out using PBMCs or T cells enriched from blood (not recorded which). Every receptor here comes from a man aged 35 to 55 who had recovered from COVID-19.

CDR3 sequence reads: CASTDIYRRGNGYTF. The CDR3 bases are TGTGCCAGTACAGATATATATAGGAGGGGTAATGGCTACACCTTC. This chain joins TRBV19 and TRBJ1-2; possibly TRBD1 for D (5 bases). Trimming removed 7 bases at V and 6 bases at J, with 21 bases between. This CDR3 has 15 amino acids. Germline CDR1 is LNHDA and CDR2 is SQIVND (reference sequence). Combining the CDR3 with reference TRBV19 and TRBJ1-2 gives the whole variable domain DGGITQSPKYLFRKEGQNVTLSCEQNLNHDAMYWYRQDPGQGLRLIYYSQIVNDFQKGDIAEGYSVSREKKESFPLTVTSAQKNPTAFYLCASTDIYRRGNGYTFGSGTRLTVV.

This clone was found a few times. The chain combines TRBV5-5 with TRBJ2-7; TRBD1 might be the D (6 bases). The germline V gene has CDR1 SGHKS and CDR2 YYEKEE (reference sequence). The CDR3 loop spans 13 amino acids. The ends were cut back, 3 bases at V and 6 bases at J, with 13 bases in the middle. CDR3 nucleotides: TGTGCCAGCAGCTACCGAACAGGGTTCGAGCAGTACTTC. Translating it yields CASSYRTGFEQYF.

This clone was seen a single time. The chain is built from TRBV19 and TRBJ1-3; TRBD1 is a possible D gene (6 bases). The CDR3 length is 14 residues. Trimming removed 7 bases from V and 0 bases from J, with 10 bases in between. Germline V gene lookup returns CDR1 LNHDA and CDR2 SQIVND (reference sequence). CDR3 amino acids: CASISGASGNTIYF. The CDR3 DNA follows: TGTGCCAGTATCTCAGGGGCCTCTGGAAACACCATATATTTT.

CDR3 bases: TGTGCCAGCAGTTTAGCCACCCCAGTCTATGGCTACACCTTC. Translated, it gives CASSLATPVYGYTF. This chain joins TRBV28 and TRBJ1-2; D is unresolved. CDR1 is MDHEN, CDR2 SYDVKM, per germline. The CDR3 spans 14 residues. V lost 2 bases and J lost 4, with 11 bases in between.

The J gene is TRBJ2-7, the V gene TRBV7-8; D might be TRBD1 (5 bases). CDR1 and CDR2 from the germline V gene are SGHVS and FQNEAQ. The V gene lost 4 bases and the J gene lost 2 bases, with 9 bases spanning the gap. The CDR3 covers 13 residues. CDR3 in amino acids: CASSYDRPYEQYF. The CDR3 bases are TGTGCCAGCAGCTATGACAGACCCTACGAGCAGTACTTC.

V gene TRBV29-1 combines with J gene TRBJ1-1; D unclear. The CDR3 totals 12 residues. The V gene's germline CDR1 is SQVTM and CDR2 ANQGSEA. V shed 4 bases and J shed 1 base, with 7 bases lying between them. The CDR3 protein is CSVGRENTEAFF. As DNA, the CDR3 is TGCAGCGTTGGACGGGAGAACACTGAAGCTTTCTTT.

This chain joins TRBV2 and TRBJ2-3; D is perhaps TRBD1 (6 bases). The CDR3 has 16 residues. Germline assignment: CDR1 SNHLY and CDR2 FYNNEI. Trimming took off 8 bases at V and 0 bases at J, with 18 bases between the two ends. The CDR3 protein is CASSTGTNLSTDTQYF. Written as DNA, the CDR3 is TGTGCCAGCTCGACTGGGACAAACTTAAGCACAGATACGCAGTATTTT.

The gene calls are TRBV29-1 and TRBJ2-7; the D gene is possibly TRBD1 (5 bases). Germline lookup yields CDR1 SQVTM and CDR2 ANQGSEA. Trimming shortened V by 0 bases and J by 2 bases, and 11 bases separated the two germline ends. This CDR3 has 14 amino acids. CDR3 DNA: TGCAGCGTTGAAGATGCCACAGGACCCTACGAGCAGTACTTC. Amino acids: CSVEDATGPYEQYF.

The CDR3 DNA is TGCGCCAGCAGCTTGAGCGGCGGTACAGATACGCAGTATTTT. Protein: CASSLSGGTDTQYF. V gene TRBV5-1 combines with J gene TRBJ2-3; a weak D match, TRBD2 (5 bases). The germline gives CDR1 SGHRS, CDR2 YFSETQ. This CDR3 contains 14 residues. V was shortened by 1 base and J by 3 bases, with 9 bases between the two germline ends.

The J gene is TRBJ2-3, the V gene TRBV5-4, with 10 nucleotides matching TRBD2. Germline CDR1 is SGHNT and CDR2 is YYREEE (reference sequence). V shed 1 base, J shed 3 bases, and the junction held 5 bases outside the gene matches. The length of the CDR3 is 16 residues. CDR3 loop: CASSLRLAGVTDTQYF. Written as DNA, the CDR3 is TGTGCCAGCAGCTTGAGGCTAGCGGGAGTTACAGATACGCAGTATTTT.

This rearrangement joins TRBV19 to TRBJ1-6, with D hard to call. The CDR3 is 14 amino acids. V was trimmed by 6 bases and J by 10 bases, leaving 16 bases between them. Germline V CDR1 and CDR2: LNHDA, SQIVND (reference sequence). The CDR3 nucleotides read TGTGCCAGTAGGGGAGGGCGAATATCATCACCCCTCCACTTT. Protein sequence: CASRGGRISSPLHF.

The chain combines TRBV12-3 or TRBV12-4 with TRBJ1-2; no reliable D call. The CDR3 covers 13 residues. Trimming stripped 5 bases from V and 8 bases from J, with 15 bases between. CDR3 sequence: CASSPRSLYGYTF. The CDR3 coding sequence is TGTGCCAGCAGTCCCCGCAGTCTGTACGGCTACACCTTC.

This clone was detected once. This chain connects TRBV4-2 to TRBJ2-2, with D uncertain. This CDR3 contains 18 residues. Germline values: CDR1 LGHNA, CDR2 YNFKEQ. V was cut by 1 base and J by 0 bases, with 15 bases left in between. The CDR3 DNA is TGTGCCAGCAGCCAAGCCGAGGAAATCTCTTCGAACACCGGGGAGCTGTTTTTT. Its protein product is CASSQAEEISSNTGELFF.

This clone was picked up a small number of times. The rearrangement uses TRBV9 and TRBJ1-3, with D possibly being TRBD1 (5 bases). Trimming pared 4 bases from V and 4 bases from J, leaving 15 bases between. Germline CDR1 and CDR2: SGDLS and YYNGEE. This CDR3 spans 15 amino acids. CDR3 sequence: CASSPHGAPGNTIYF. DNA for the CDR3: TGTGCCAGCAGCCCCCATGGGGCTCCGGGAAACACCATATATTTT.

The chain has TRBV14 and TRBJ1-1; D unclear. V lost 2 bases, J lost 11 bases, and 15 bases lay in between. The germline V gene has CDR1 SGHDN and CDR2 FVKESK. CDR3 length: 13 residues. CDR3 DNA sequence: TGTGCCAGCAGCCAATACGGGAACGCCGGGGCTTTCTTT. Translated: CASSQYGNAGAFF. Complete variable domain (other parts from reference TRBV14 and TRBJ1-1): EAGVTQFPSHSVIEKGQTVTLRCDPISGHDNLYWYRRVMGKEIKFLLHFVKESKQDESGMPNNRFLAERTGGTYSTLKVQPAELEDSGVYFCASSQYGNAGAFFGQGTRLTVV.

This sequence joins TRBV3-1 (or the pseudogene TRBV3-2) and TRBJ2-1; tentative D call: TRBD1 (6 bases). Trimming left V 3 bases short and J 16 bases short, with 19 bases between. Germline loops: CDR1 LGHDT, CDR2 YNNKEL (reference sequence). The CDR3 length is 13 residues. The CDR3 sequence: CASSHSTGPHIFF. The CDR3 DNA reads as TGTGCCAGCAGCCATTCTACAGGGCCCCATATCTTCTTC.

This clone was observed once. The CDR3 sequence is CASSTSGTEVGELFF. The DNA of the CDR3 is TGTGCCAGCAGTACTAGCGGGACGGAGGTCGGGGAGCTGTTTTTT. The chain joins TRBV2 to TRBJ2-2; 10 bases map to TRBD2. J gave up 7 bases and V 5 bases, and 7 bases lay outside the gene matches. Germline V gene data show CDR1 as SNHLY and CDR2 as FYNNEI. The CDR3 is made up of 15 amino acids. Full variable domain (missing parts from reference TRBV2 and TRBJ2-2): EPEVTQTPSHQVTQMGQEVILRCVPISNHLYFYWYRQILGQKVEFLVSFYNNEISEKSEIFDDQFSVERPDGSNFTLKIRSTKLEDSAMYFCASSTSGTEVGELFFGEGSRLTVL.

The chain recombines TRBV11-1 with TRBJ1-6; D is possibly TRBD1 (6 bases). Germline CDR1 is SGHAT and CDR2 is FQDESV (reference sequence). There are 12 residues in the CDR3. V was cut by 10 bases and J by 7 bases, with 11 bases left in between. CDR3 protein: CATSTGNSPLHF. CDR3 sequence (DNA): TGTGCCACCTCAACAGGGAATTCACCCCTCCACTTT.

For the CDR3, the DNA is TGTGCCAGCAGCGTAGCCGGGGGGGGTGGCACAGATACGCAGTATTTT. Its translation: CASSVAGGGGTDTQYF. This rearrangement joins TRBV9 to TRBJ2-3, with 8 bases matching TRBD2. The trim removed 0 bases at V and 1 base at J, leaving 4 bases unmatched. This CDR3 spans 16 amino acids. Germline V gene lookup returns CDR1 SGDLS and CDR2 YYNGEE.